These 5 T cell receptor beta chains originate from one sample sequenced in a study of identical twins. TCRdb re-analysed the 5' RACE reads in MiXCR, keeping a single row per CDR3 protein. The sample carries hundreds of thousands of distinct CDR3 sequences, approximately 22% recorded once. This sample was also put to use in a study of T cells expressing NK-cell markers.

Sequenced input: PBMCs. The receptors shown here come from a woman aged 18-29 years in good health.

This clonotype was counted many times. The chain is built from TRBV5-1 and TRBJ2-6, with TRBD1 identical over 9 bases. The CDR3 length is 17 residues. J was trimmed by 4 bases and V by 4 bases; bases with no gene match: 9. Germline V CDR1 and CDR2: SGHRS, YFSETQ. CDR3: CASSLNRDRVGANVLTF. The CDR3 region has the DNA TGCGCCAGCAGCCTGAACCGGGACAGGGTCGGGGCCAACGTCCTGACTTTC.

This clonotype was detected only a few times. The V and J genes are TRBV20-1 and TRBJ2-3; tentative D call: TRBD1 (6 bases). The ends were cut back, 1 base at V and 10 bases at J, with 24 bases in the middle. Germline V gene sequence: CDR1 DFQATT, CDR2 SNEGSKA (reference sequence). This CDR3 spans 16 amino acids. In nucleotides, the CDR3 is TGCAGTGCTAGAGGGCCTACAGGGACGGTATCAGTTGCGCAGTATTTT. Protein sequence: CSARGPTGTVSVAQYF.

V and J are TRBV6-1 and TRBJ2-2; no clear D. The CDR3 is made up of 12 amino acids. Trimming removed 7 bases from V and 6 bases from J, with 9 bases in between. Germline V CDR1 and CDR2: MNHNS, SASEGT. The CDR3 sequence is CASTPRSGELFF. The CDR3 nucleotides are TGTGCCAGCACTCCTCGGTCCGGGGAGCTGTTTTTT.

This chain joins TRBV20-1 and TRBJ1-1; D call uncertain. Trimming took off 0 bases at V and 1 base at J, with 6 bases between the two ends. The V gene's germline CDR1 is DFQATT and CDR2 SNEGSKA (reference sequence). This CDR3 comprises 13 residues. The CDR3 is CSARDARNTEAFF. The DNA of the CDR3 is TGCAGTGCTAGAGATGCCAGGAACACTGAAGCTTTCTTT.

This clonotype was seen a few times. The V gene is TRBV9, the J gene TRBJ2-2; no firm D call. This CDR3 spans 16 amino acids. The V end lost 3 bases, the J end lost 0 bases, and 12 bases lay between the germline ends. Germline CDR1 is SGDLS and CDR2 is YYNGEE. As DNA, the CDR3 is TGTGCCAGCAGCGCTAAGGGCAGCGCGAACACCGGGGAGCTGTTTTTT. This gives the protein CASSAKGSANTGELFF.